Below are 6 T cell receptor beta chains sequenced from a single sample in a study of T cell responses to AZD1222 COVID-19 vaccine. The protocol was immunoSEQ multiplex PCR, while the TCRdb copy is restricted to in-frame clones and leaves out a portion. This sample carries approximately 140,000 clones, around 88% of them seen once, and the ten largest clones take about 15%. Sequenced material: peripheral blood, taken on day 0 of AZD1222 vaccination. The receptor set was obtained from an adult in good health.

The rearrangement joins TRBV4-2 to TRBJ1-4, with D possibly TRBD1 on 6 matching bases. The germline CDR1 and CDR2 sequences are LGHNA and YNFKEQ. This CDR3 is 17 amino acids long. Trimming stripped 2 bases from V and 4 bases from J, with 17 bases between. The CDR3 loop is CASSQPIGGANNEKLFF. The CDR3 nucleotides read TGTGCCAGCAGCCAACCGATAGGGGGGGCGAATAATGAAAAACTGTTTTTT.

The rearrangement links TRBV2 to TRBJ2-1; TRBD2 agrees at 14 bases. J lost 9 bases, V lost 6 bases, and 13 bases had no gene match. This CDR3 region has 17 residues. Germline assignment: CDR1 SNHLY and CDR2 FYNNEI. CDR3 coding DNA: TGTGCCAGCAGGAGAATGGGCGGACTAGCGGGGGGTAGTGAGCAGTTCTTC. It codes for CASRRMGGLAGGSEQFF.

This sequence joins TRBV9 and TRBJ1-3, with 8 bases lining up with TRBD1. CDR3 length: 17 residues. Trimming at V came to 4 bases and at J to 7 bases, leaving 16 bases not matched to a gene. Germline V lookup: CDR1 SGDLS, CDR2 YYNGEE. This CDR3 is CASSSKGGQGAGNTIYF. In DNA, the CDR3 is TGTGCCAGCAGCTCCAAAGGGGGGCAGGGGGCAGGGAACACCATATATTTT.

In its sample, this clone was seen once. The chain couples TRBV5-8 to TRBJ1-5, with TRBD1 as a possible D gene (6 bases). V dropped 0 bases and J dropped 3 bases, with 19 bases sitting between them. Germline V gene sequence: CDR1 SGHTS, CDR2 YDEGEE. CDR3 size: 18 residues. This chain's CDR3 is CASSLGLSGAGTNQPQHF. CDR3 sequence (DNA): TGTGCCAGCAGCTTGGGGTTGTCGGGGGCAGGAACCAATCAGCCCCAGCATTTT.

The chain employs TRBV30 and TRBJ1-6; 7 bases line up with TRBD1. This CDR3 contains 14 residues. V lost 1 base, J lost 8 bases, and 5 bases stayed unmatched. CDR1 is GTSNPN, CDR2 SVGIG, per germline (reference sequence). The CDR3 coding sequence is TGTGCCTGGAGTGCCGGGACAGTCGATTCACCCCTCCACTTT. This encodes CAWSAGTVDSPLHF.

The chain employs TRBV12-3 or TRBV12-4 and TRBJ2-3, with D unresolved. This CDR3 spans 12 amino acids. V was pared by 3 bases and J by 6 bases, with 7 bases between. The CDR3 DNA reads as TGTGCCAGCAGTTTTCATCTGGATACGCAGTATTTT. Encoded protein: CASSFHLDTQYF.